The rows below give T cell receptor beta chains drawn from one sample of a study of shared clonotypes between healthy human individuals. Profiled with immunoSEQ multiplex PCR; TCRdb holds only in-frame clones, not every one. Seen here are hundreds of thousands of clones, roughly 79% observed once, and the top ten hold approximately 12%. The source material was PBMCs. Source of these receptors: a woman between 40 and 50 years old in good health. Some clones in this sample may be carry-over from other donors' samples. CDR3s include the opening cysteine and the closing phenylalanine or tryptophan.

>TRBV27|TRBJ1-1
CASKTAGLGTEAFF
>TRBV7-2|TRBJ2-7
CASSLVGNPYEQYF
>TRBV28|TRBJ2-1
CASPPLAGGHNEQFF
>TRBV30|TRBJ1-2
CAWIPGRDYGYTF
>TRBV11-2|TRBJ2-1
CASSFLSGRTDEQFF
>TRBV7-3|TRBJ2-3
CASSPTLAGDTDTQYF
>TRBV30|TRBJ1-1
CAWEGNMNTEAFF
>TRBV7-2|TRBJ1-2
CASSLVGTGYTF
>TRBV6-1|TRBJ2-7
CASSLVSGSSYEQYF
>TRBV30|TRBJ2-2
CAWSGLAGEITGELFF
>TRBV29-1|TRBJ2-1
CSLSTSLDEQFF
>TRBV7-9|TRBJ2-1
CASSSPGLTYNEQFF
>TRBV6-6|TRBJ2-7
CASSGLAGTYEQYF
>TRBV15|TRBJ1-1
CATSRDTGTGVGLNTEAFF
>TRBV18|TRBJ1-3
CASSLHSGNTIYF
>TRBV5-8|TRBJ2-1
CASSLELGTSGGNEQFF
>TRBV7-9|TRBJ1-1
CASSLARTSEAFF
>TRBV6-1|TRBJ1-5
CASSESWGYSNQPQHF
>TRBV5-1|TRBJ2-2
CASSSGTGELFF
>TRBV6-1|TRBJ2-2
CASTVAGGPPGELFF
>TRBV2|TRBJ2-7
CASSGRASSLEQYF
>TRBV4-3|TRBJ2-5
CASSQEVGTGMETQYF
>TRBV5-1|TRBJ1-2
CASSPPTGEYGYTF
>TRBV28|TRBJ2-2
CASSLSWGSPGELFF
>TRBV4-1|TRBJ1-2
CASSHLTGSPDGYTF
>TRBV11-3|TRBJ2-1
CASSPDSNKRNEQFF
>TRBV4-2|TRBJ1-4
CASSQGGGDNEKLFF
>TRBV11-2|TRBJ2-3
CASSSVAESTDTQYF
>TRBV18|TRBJ2-5
CASSPPPGRQETQYF
>TRBV10-3|TRBJ2-3
CAIRSGVAGGPDTQYF
>TRBV19|TRBJ1-2
CANVSENGYTF
>TRBV5-1|TRBJ2-3
CASSSRISVTQYF
>TRBV6-5|TRBJ2-7
CASSRDRLSYEQYF
>TRBV6-6|TRBJ1-4
CASSYRGGGNEKLFF
>TRBV11-2|TRBJ2-3
CASSKLGGGTDTQYF
>TRBV5-5|TRBJ2-1
CASSLVGLGYNEQFF
>TRBV5-8|TRBJ1-2
CASSLRLVYTF
>TRBV28|TRBJ2-7
CASSGQGIVHEQYF
>TRBV30|TRBJ2-3
CAWVQGQGTDTQYF